A selection of T cell receptor beta chains follows, all from one sample in a study of CD8+CD57+ T cells in acquired aplastic anemia. TCRdb analysed the reads with MiXCR anew, one entry per CDR3 protein. The sample lists 250,000 to 350,000 distinct CDR3 sequences, 50% to 65% occurring once. What was sequenced was sorted CD4+, CD8+, or CD8+CD57+ T cells (not recorded which) from PBMCs. The source of these receptors is a human donor with aplastic anemia. The CDR3 runs from the conserved cysteine through the conserved F or W. A D gene is named only where the DNA matches it firmly. Clone size, where shown, is once, few, many, or a class for clones that have expanded.

d_call j_call v_call clone_size cdr3_nt cdr3_aa
TRBD1 TRBJ1-6 TRBV7-9 NA TGTGCCAGCAGCTTATACTCCGGGACAGGGGGCAACGGACTCCACTTT CASSLYSGTGGNGLHF
NA TRBJ1-5 TRBV12-3/TRBV12-4 many TGTGCCAGCAGTTTCCTACGGGGGAATCAGCCCCAGCATTTT CASSFLRGNQPQHF
TRBD1 TRBJ2-1 TRBV20-1 NA TGCAGTGCGAGAGGACAGGGAGGCAATGAGCAGTTCTTC CSARGQGGNEQFF
TRBD1 TRBJ1-6 TRBV7-6 NA TGTGCCAGCGCGTTGACAGGGGCTAATTCACCCCTCCACTTT CASALTGANSPLHF
TRBD1 TRBJ2-3 TRBV2 once TGTGCCAGCAGGGGGGACAGACGCGGGACAGATACGCAGTATTTT CASRGDRRGTDTQYF
NA TRBJ2-3 TRBV19 NA TGTGCCAGTAGTATAGGAATCTTATCAGATACGCAGTATTTT CASSIGILSDTQYF
TRBD2 TRBJ2-5 TRBV20-1 NA TGCAGTGCTAGAGATCGACTAGCGGGGGAGACCCAGTACTTC CSARDRLAGETQYF
NA TRBJ2-1 TRBV7-2 NA TGTGCCAGCAGCTTTGGTGGCAGAAACGATGAGCAGTTCTTC CASSFGGRNDEQFF
NA TRBJ2-7 TRBV7-3 NA TGTGCCAGCAGTCCCGCCCGGGGGCGGGAGCAGTACTTC CASSPARGREQYF
NA TRBJ2-7 TRBV11-1 NA TGTGCCAGCAGCCCCAACTCCTACGAGCAGTACTTC CASSPNSYEQYF
NA TRBJ1-5 TRBV20-1 NA TGCAGTGCCCTACCGGGCAGGGGAAAAGGGCAGCCCCAGCATTTT CSALPGRGKGQPQHF
TRBD2 TRBJ2-5 TRBV6-4 many TGTGCCAGCAGTGAGAGGACTAGCGGGGTGAGCGTAGAGACCCAGTACTTC CASSERTSGVSVETQYF
NA TRBJ1-2 TRBV24-1 NA TGTGCCACCAGTGACTCTCCGGGACCCCGACGCGGCTACACCTTC CATSDSPGPRRGYTF
TRBD2 TRBJ2-3 TRBV5-1 NA TGCGCCAGCAGCCAAGGAGCGGGGCTCACAGATACGCAGTATTTT CASSQGAGLTDTQYF
TRBD2 TRBJ2-3 TRBV20-1 NA TGCAGTGCGGTGACTAGCGGGGGGGGGGCAGATACGCAGTATTTT CSAVTSGGGADTQYF
TRBD1 TRBJ2-7 TRBV14 NA TGTGCCAGCAGACTTCCTAAGGGACAGGGAGTTTTTCTGGACTCCTACGAGCAGTACTTC CASRLPKGQGVFLDSYEQYF
NA TRBJ2-7 TRBV20-1 NA TGCAGTGCTAGCGGTGGGGGATCCTACGAGCAGTACTTC CSASGGGSYEQYF
NA TRBJ1-5 TRBV25-1 few TGTGCCAGCAGTGATTGGGGCAATCAGCCCCAGCATTTT CASSDWGNQPQHF
NA TRBJ2-5 TRBV5-4 NA TGTGCCAGCAGCTTGGGGAGTTGGGAGACCCAGTACTTC CASSLGSWETQYF
TRBD2 TRBJ2-5 TRBV7-8 few TGTGCCAGCAGCTTAGTAGCGGGGGCCCAGTACTTC CASSLVAGAQYF
TRBD2 TRBJ2-7 TRBV10-2 many TGCGCCAGCAGTGCCGGACTAGCGGGATCTTGGGGATACGAGCAGTACTTC CASSAGLAGSWGYEQYF
TRBD2 TRBJ2-1 TRBV6-4 many TGTGCCAGCAGCCTCGGACTAGCATCCTACAATGAGCAGTTCTTC CASSLGLASYNEQFF
TRBD1 TRBJ2-5 TRBV7-7 many TGTGCCAGCAGTACCGGACAGGGGATTCAAGAGACCCAGTACTTC CASSTGQGIQETQYF
NA TRBJ2-6 TRBV5-1 many TGCGCCAGCAGCTTGGACGGGCCCGGGGCCAACGTCCTGACTTTC CASSLDGPGANVLTF
TRBD1 TRBJ1-1 TRBV5-1 NA TGCGCCAGCAGCGGGAACAGGGGCACTGAAGCTTTCTTT CASSGNRGTEAFF
NA TRBJ2-6 TRBV25-1 few TGTGCCATCAGGGAGGCCGGGGCCAACGTCCTGACTTTC CAIREAGANVLTF
NA TRBJ2-7 TRBV5-1 NA TGCGCCAGCAGCTTGGCGGGGGCGCCCGAGCAGTACTTC CASSLAGAPEQYF
NA TRBJ2-3 TRBV24-1 once TGTGCCACCAGTGATTCCCTCCGGAGCACAGATACGCAGTATTTT CATSDSLRSTDTQYF
NA TRBJ2-7 TRBV18 many TGTGCCAGCTCACCAGCCAACTACGAGCAGTACTTC CASSPANYEQYF
TRBD2 TRBJ2-7 TRBV19 NA TGTGCCAGTACTACTAGCGGGGGAACCTACGAGCAGTACTTC CASTTSGGTYEQYF
TRBD1 TRBJ1-2 TRBV4-1 NA TGCGCCAGCAGCGAGACAGGGGGCAGCTATGGCTACACCTTC CASSETGGSYGYTF
TRBD1 TRBJ2-2 TRBV10-3 NA TGTGCCATCAGTGGACAGGGGGTGACCGGGGAGCTGTTTTTT CAISGQGVTGELFF
NA TRBJ2-7 TRBV5-1 NA TGCGCCAGCAGCTTCCAAGCAGGTTACGAGCAGTACTTC CASSFQAGYEQYF
NA TRBJ1-1 TRBV24-1 NA TGTGCCACCGGTGATTTAAGCAAGTCGGCAGGGGTGCTGAACACTGAAGCTTTCTTT CATGDLSKSAGVLNTEAFF
NA TRBJ2-5 TRBV5-6 few TGTGCCAGCAGCTTCTGGTCCCCGGAGACCCAGTACTTC CASSFWSPETQYF
TRBD1 TRBJ1-2 TRBV3-1 many TGTGCCAGCACGGCAGGGGGCGCTAACTATGGCTACACCTTC CASTAGGANYGYTF
TRBD1 TRBJ1-4 TRBV12-3/TRBV12-4 many TGTGCCAGCAGTTTATCCGGGACAGCTAATGAAAAACTGTTTTTT CASSLSGTANEKLFF
NA TRBJ1-5 TRBV24-1 NA TGTGCCACCAGTGATTACGGTCAGCCCCAGCATTTT CATSDYGQPQHF
NA TRBJ1-1 TRBV10-3 NA TGTGCCATCAGTGAGACTAGCACTGAAGCTTTCTTT CAISETSTEAFF
TRBD1 TRBJ2-2 TRBV2 NA TGTGCCAGCAGTGAAGTGGAAGGGGGCAGCACCGGGGAGCTGTTTTTT CASSEVEGGSTGELFF
NA TRBJ1-2 TRBV7-9 NA TGCGCCAGCAGCTTAGCTCTTGTGGAAGCTAACTATGGCTACACCTTC CASSLALVEANYGYTF
NA TRBJ1-5 TRBV7-2 NA TGTGCCAGCAGCTTAGCGCCCAGACAGCCCCAGCATTTT CASSLAPRQPQHF
TRBD1 TRBJ2-7 TRBV11-3 NA TGTGCCAGCAGCCCCCCCTGGACAGGGTCCTACGAGCAGTACTTC CASSPPWTGSYEQYF
NA TRBJ1-5 TRBV2 many TGTGCCAGCATTGGACAGCTCAATCAGCCCCAGCATTTT CASIGQLNQPQHF
NA TRBJ1-5 TRBV27 NA TGTGCCAGCAGGGGAACGGGGGTAGATCAGCCCCAGCATTTC CASRGTGVDQPQHF
TRBD1 TRBJ1-6 TRBV7-6 NA TGTGCCAGCAGCTCTTCTGGGACAGGGGATCCACCCCTCCACTTT CASSSSGTGDPPLHF
NA TRBJ2-7 TRBV7-6 NA TGTGCCAGCAGCTGGACGGATCTTTACGAGCAGTACTTC CASSWTDLYEQYF
NA TRBJ2-1 TRBV12-3/TRBV12-4 NA TGTGCCAGCAGTTACGTCGGGGGGCGAGCATACAATGAGCAGTTCTTC CASSYVGGRAYNEQFF
NA TRBJ2-5 TRBV11-1 NA TGTGCCAGCAGCCGGAGGGGGCGGGGGGCGACCCAGTACTTC CASSRRGRGATQYF
TRBD2 TRBJ2-7 TRBV14 NA TGTGCCAGCAGCGTTTCTAGCGGGAGCTACGAGCAGTACTTC CASSVSSGSYEQYF
NA TRBJ2-2 TRBV7-9 NA TGTGCCAGCAGCTTAAGGGAGGACACCGGGGAGCTGTTTTTT CASSLREDTGELFF
NA TRBJ1-2 TRBV10-3 few TGTGCCATCAGTGAGGAGGGGTCTAACTATGGCTACACCTTC CAISEEGSNYGYTF
NA TRBJ2-7 TRBV10-3 NA TGTGCCATCGCCGAGCGGCACGAGCAGTACTTC CAIAERHEQYF